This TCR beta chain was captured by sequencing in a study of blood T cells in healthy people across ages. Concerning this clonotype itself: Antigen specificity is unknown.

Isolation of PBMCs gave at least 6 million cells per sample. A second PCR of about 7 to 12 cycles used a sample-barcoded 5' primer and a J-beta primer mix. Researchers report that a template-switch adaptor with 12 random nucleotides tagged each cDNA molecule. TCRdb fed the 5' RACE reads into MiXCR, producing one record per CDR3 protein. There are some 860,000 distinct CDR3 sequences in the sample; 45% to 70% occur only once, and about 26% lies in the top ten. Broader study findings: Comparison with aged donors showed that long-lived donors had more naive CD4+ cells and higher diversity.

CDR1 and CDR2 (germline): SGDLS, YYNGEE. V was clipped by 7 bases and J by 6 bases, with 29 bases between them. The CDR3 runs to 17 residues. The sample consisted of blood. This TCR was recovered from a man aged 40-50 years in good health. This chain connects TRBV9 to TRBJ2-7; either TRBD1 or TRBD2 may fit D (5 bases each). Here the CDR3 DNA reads TGTGCCAGCTCTAGTCCTCGCCAGGGTGGGGGAAAGAGCGAGCAGTACTTC. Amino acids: CASSSPRQGGGKSEQYF.